The clone carrying this T cell receptor (beta chain) was detected a few times. What it recognizes is unknown. This CDR3 is built from 19 residues. The J segment lost 1 base and the V segment lost 7 bases, leaving 16 bases of the junction unmatched. TCRdb called the RT-PCR reads again in MiXCR, with one record for every CDR3 protein. The table has a few hundred thousand distinct CDR3 sequences, around 7.9% seen once; the top ten hold around 13%. This entry comes from a study of response to subunit inactivated influenza vaccine. Points from the study as a whole: It was suggested by the authors that few new T cells are recruited by each seasonal influenza vaccination.

The sequencing here drew on PBMCs from blood, taken around 2 years after vaccination. This sequence joins TRBV12-3 or TRBV12-4 and TRBJ1-4, with 9 bases aligning to TRBD1. The origin of this receptor is a man between 50 and 75 years old who received an inactivated influenza vaccine. CDR3 amino acids: CASTLRDRVGRITNEKLFF. In DNA form, the CDR3 reads TGTGCCAGCACCCTCCGGGACAGGGTGGGGAGGATAACTAATGAAAAACTGTTTTTT.